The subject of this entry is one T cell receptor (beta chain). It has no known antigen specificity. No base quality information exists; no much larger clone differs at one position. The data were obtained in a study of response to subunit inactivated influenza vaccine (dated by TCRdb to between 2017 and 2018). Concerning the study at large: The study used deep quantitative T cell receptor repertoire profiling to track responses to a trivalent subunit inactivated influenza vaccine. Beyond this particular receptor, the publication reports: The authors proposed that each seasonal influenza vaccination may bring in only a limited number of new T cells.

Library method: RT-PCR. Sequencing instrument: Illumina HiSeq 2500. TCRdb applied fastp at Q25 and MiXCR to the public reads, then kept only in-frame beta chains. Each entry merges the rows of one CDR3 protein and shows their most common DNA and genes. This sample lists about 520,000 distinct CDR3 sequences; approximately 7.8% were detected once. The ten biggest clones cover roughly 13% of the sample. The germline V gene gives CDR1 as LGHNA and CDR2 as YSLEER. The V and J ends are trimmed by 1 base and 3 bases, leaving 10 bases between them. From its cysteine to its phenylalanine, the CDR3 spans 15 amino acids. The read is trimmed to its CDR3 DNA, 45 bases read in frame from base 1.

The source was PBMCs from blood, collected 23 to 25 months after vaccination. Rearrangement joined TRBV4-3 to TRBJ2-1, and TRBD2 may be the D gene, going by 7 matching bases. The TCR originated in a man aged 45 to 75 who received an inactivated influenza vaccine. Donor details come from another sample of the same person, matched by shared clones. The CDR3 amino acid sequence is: CASSQAGGRYNEQFF. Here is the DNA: TGCGCCAGCAGCCAAGCCGGGGGGCGCTACAATGAGCAGTTCTTC.